These 19 T cell receptor beta chains originate from one sample sequenced in a study of T cell changes during pregnancy in multiple sclerosis. Only in-frame clones appear in the TCRdb table, and some are missing; sequencing was by immunoSEQ multiplex PCR. The profile shows about 30,000 clones, approximately 94% of them singletons. The material sequenced was CD8+ T cells from peripheral blood mononuclear cells, taken before pregnancy. Source of these receptors: a female donor with multiple sclerosis, enrolled in a pregnancy study.

This chain connects TRBV7-9 to TRBJ2-7; the match to TRBD2 covers 7 bases. The CDR3 has 15 amino acids. The germline V gene encodes CDR1 SEHNR and CDR2 FQNEAQ (reference sequence). The V segment lost 2 bases and the J segment 2 bases; nucleotides outside the gene matches: 6. The CDR3 region has the DNA TGTGCCAGCAGCTTACGTGGCGGGAGCGCCTACGAGCAGTACTTC. This codes for CASSLRGGSAYEQYF. Based on the CDR3 plus reference TRBV7-9 and TRBJ2-7, the full variable domain is DTGVSQNPRHKITKRGQNVTFRCDPISEHNRLYWYRQTLGQGPEFLTYFQNEAQLEKSRLLSDRFSAERPKGSFSTLEIQRTEQGDSAMYLCASSLRGGSAYEQYFGPGTRLTVT.

CDR3 in amino acids: CATVGAGTGGKKLFF. CDR3 bases: TGTGCCACCGTTGGGGCCGGGACAGGGGGCAAGAAACTGTTTTTT. This chain uses TRBV2 with TRBJ1-4, with 12 bases that match TRBD1. V shed 10 bases, J shed 11 bases, and the junction held 14 bases outside the gene matches. Germline V lookup: CDR1 SNHLY, CDR2 FYNNEI. This CDR3 has 15 amino acids. The full variable domain, its missing parts supplied by reference TRBV2 and TRBJ1-4, is EPEVTQTPSHQVTQMGQEVILRCVPISNHLYFYWYRQILGQKVEFLVSFYNNEISEKSEIFDDQFSVERPDGSNFTLKIRSTKLEDSAMYFCATVGAGTGGKKLFFGSGTQLSVL.

The chain employs TRBV18 and TRBJ1-1, with a possible D match to TRBD1 (5 bases). The CDR3 extends over 17 amino acids. Germline lookup yields CDR1 KGHSH and CDR2 LQKENI. Trimming pared 0 bases from V and 3 bases from J, leaving 17 bases between. The CDR3 DNA sequence: TGTGCCAGCTCACCACCGTTACAGGTCAAAGGGTACACTGAAGCTTTCTTT. As protein: CASSPPLQVKGYTEAFF.

This chain joins TRBV9 and TRBJ1-2; the D gene is possibly TRBD1 (6 bases). Germline CDR1 and CDR2: SGDLS and YYNGEE. The ends were cut back, 5 bases at V and 8 bases at J, with 16 bases in the middle. The CDR3 has 13 amino acids. Here the CDR3 DNA reads TGTGCCAGCAGAGAAACAGGGCCGGGCGGCTACACCTTC. Its translation: CASRETGPGGYTF.

This chain joins TRBV7-3 and TRBJ2-1; 7 nucleotides line up with TRBD2. The CDR3 consists of 15 residues. After removal of 5 bases from V and 5 bases from J, the junction contained 9 bases not matched to a gene. CDR1 is SGHTA and CDR2 is FQGTGA in the germline V gene. CDR3 in amino acids: CASSPASSGDNEQFF. The CDR3 coding sequence is TGTGCCAGCAGCCCCGCGTCTAGCGGCGACAATGAGCAGTTCTTC.

J is TRBJ1-3 and V is TRBV7-8, with D unresolved. CDR1 is SGHVS and CDR2 is FQNEAQ in the germline V gene. The germline V and J ends were trimmed by 1 base and 0 bases, with 7 bases remaining between them. This CDR3 spans 15 amino acids. CDR3 loop: CASSLEWSSGNTIYF. The CDR3 nucleotides read TGTGCCAGCAGCTTAGAATGGAGCTCTGGAAACACCATATATTTT.

The chain is built from TRBV15 and TRBJ1-1, with D unresolved. There are 13 residues in the CDR3. V gave up 5 bases and J gave up 5 bases, with 12 bases separating them. Germline CDR1 LNHNV, CDR2 YYDKDF (reference sequence). The CDR3 loop reads CATSGVPRTEAFF. The DNA for the CDR3 is TGTGCCACCAGCGGAGTCCCACGGACTGAAGCTTTCTTT. Complete variable domain (other parts from reference TRBV15 and TRBJ1-1): DAMVIQNPRYQVTQFGKPVTLSCSQTLNHNVMYWYQQKSSQAPKLLFHYYDKDFNNEADTPDNFQSRRPNTSFCFLDIRSPGLGDTAMYLCATSGVPRTEAFFGQGTRLTVV.

The chain is built from TRBV5-4 and TRBJ1-2; D is uncertain. Trimming left V 0 bases short and J 4 bases short, with 7 bases between. The CDR3 totals 13 residues. Germline V gene sequence: CDR1 SGHNT, CDR2 YYREEE (reference sequence). This chain's CDR3 is CASSLDSPYGYTF. CDR3 nucleotides: TGTGCCAGCAGCTTGGACAGCCCCTATGGCTACACCTTC.

V gene TRBV4-1 combines with J gene TRBJ1-1, with D tentatively TRBD1 (5 bases). The V gene lost 1 base and the J gene lost 3 bases, with 18 bases spanning the gap. This CDR3 has 17 amino acids. CDR1 is MGHRA, CDR2 YSYEKL, per germline. CDR3 sequence: CASSQVPGGVQDTEAFF. DNA of the CDR3: TGCGCCAGCAGCCAAGTTCCTGGAGGGGTTCAGGACACTGAAGCTTTCTTT.

J is TRBJ2-7 and V is TRBV20-1, with D possibly matching TRBD2 (5 bases). V shed 6 bases and J shed 6 bases, with 12 bases lying between them. This CDR3 comprises 11 residues. Germline V gene sequence: CDR1 DFQATT, CDR2 SNEGSKA (reference sequence). CDR3 in DNA: TGCAGTGCGCCACAAGGAGGCGAGCAGTACTTC. Its translation: CSAPQGGEQYF.

This clone was observed a single time. This chain connects TRBV12-5 to TRBJ2-7, with D maybe TRBD1 (6 bases). The CDR3 is 14 amino acids. Germline CDR1 LGHNT, CDR2 FRNRAP. V was clipped by 7 bases and J by 3 bases, with 16 bases between them. CDR3 coding DNA: TGTGCTAGTGAAACACCACAGGGTTTCTACGAGCAGTACTTC. Its protein is CASETPQGFYEQYF. Drawing the rest from reference TRBV12-5 and TRBJ2-7, the complete variable domain is DARVTQTPRHKVTEMGQEVTMRCQPILGHNTVFWYRQTMMQGLELLAYFRNRAPLDDSGMPKDRFSAEMPDATLATLKIQPSEPRDSAVYFCASETPQGFYEQYFGPGTRLTVT.

CDR3 sequence (DNA): TGTGCCAGCAGTTCCCCCCTACCGACAGGGAAAGAGACCCAGTACTTC. It specifies CASSSPLPTGKETQYF. J is TRBJ2-5 and V is TRBV27; 7 bases fit TRBD1. Germline CDR1 reads MNHEY; CDR2 reads SMNVEV (reference sequence). Trimming at V came to 4 bases and at J to 3 bases, leaving 11 bases not matched to a gene. The CDR3 consists of 16 residues.

The genes are TRBV7-9 and TRBJ2-6; D gene uncertain. This CDR3 is 15 amino acids long. With 7 bases removed from V and 0 bases from J, the gap between germline ends came to 10 bases. The germline CDR1 and CDR2 sequences are SEHNR and FQNEAQ (reference sequence). This CDR3 is CASITSASGANVLTF. In DNA form, the CDR3 reads TGTGCCAGCATCACGAGTGCCTCTGGGGCCAACGTCCTGACTTTC.

Only one count was recorded for this clone. CDR3 coding DNA: TGTGCCAGCTCTTCCGGGACAGGGGATTCCTTATCCAAAAACATTCAGTACTTC. It codes for CASSSGTGDSLSKNIQYF. The genes are TRBV2 and TRBJ2-4; 10 bases are shared with TRBD1. With 8 bases clipped from V and 2 bases from J, the junction kept 15 bases outside the gene matches. Germline V gene lookup returns CDR1 SNHLY and CDR2 FYNNEI. CDR3 size: 18 residues. The entire variable domain, with the rest obtained from reference TRBV2 and TRBJ2-4, is as follows: EPEVTQTPSHQVTQMGQEVILRCVPISNHLYFYWYRQILGQKVEFLVSFYNNEISEKSEIFDDQFSVERPDGSNFTLKIRSTKLEDSAMYFCASSSGTGDSLSKNIQYFGAGTRLSVL.

The chain joins TRBV9 to TRBJ1-1; tentatively, D is TRBD1 (5 bases). The length of the CDR3 is 14 residues. V gave up 3 bases and J gave up 1 base, with 10 bases separating them. From germline, CDR1 is SGDLS and CDR2 YYNGEE. CDR3 amino acids: CASSGWTPNTEAFF. In DNA, the CDR3 is TGTGCCAGCAGCGGATGGACACCGAACACTGAAGCTTTCTTT.

The chain uses TRBV5-4 and TRBJ2-7, with D possibly matching TRBD2 (7 bases). CDR1 SGHNT and CDR2 YYREEE come from the germline V gene (reference sequence). V gave up 2 bases and J gave up 1 base, with 16 bases separating them. This CDR3 is 16 amino acids long. This CDR3 reads CASSFLDKGGSYEQYF. For the CDR3, the DNA is TGTGCCAGCAGCTTTCTGGACAAGGGGGGGTCCTACGAGCAGTACTTC.

The CDR3 sequence is CASSLSAGDRNQPQHF. The CDR3, as DNA: TGTGCCAGCAGTTTAAGTGCAGGTGACAGGAATCAGCCCCAGCATTTT. This chain uses TRBV27 with TRBJ1-5; possibly TRBD1 for D (6 bases). The V gene's germline CDR1 is MNHEY and CDR2 SMNVEV (reference sequence). V was shortened by 2 bases and J by 4 bases, with 15 bases between the two germline ends. The CDR3 totals 16 residues.

This clone occurred once. This chain joins TRBV28 and TRBJ2-7; 10 nucleotides line up with TRBD1. V trimming: 5 bases; J trimming: 4 bases; junction bases outside the gene matches: 17. The CDR3 sequence is 18 residues long. CDR1 and CDR2 (germline): MDHEN, SYDVKM. The CDR3 loop is CASSPWGTGAGEDYEQYF. For the CDR3, the DNA is TGTGCCAGCAGTCCGTGGGGGACAGGGGCGGGAGAGGATTACGAGCAGTACTTC.

This clone was counted a single time. Germline and junction disagree at one end, which may indicate a read error. V usage is TRBV5-4 and J usage is TRBJ1-2; D is undetermined. CDR1 is SGHNT and CDR2 is YYREEE in the germline V gene (reference sequence). This CDR3 is 14 amino acids long. DNA for the CDR3: TGCGCCAGCAGCCAAGTTCAACAAAGCTATGGCTACACCTTC. Protein: CASSQVQQSYGYTF.